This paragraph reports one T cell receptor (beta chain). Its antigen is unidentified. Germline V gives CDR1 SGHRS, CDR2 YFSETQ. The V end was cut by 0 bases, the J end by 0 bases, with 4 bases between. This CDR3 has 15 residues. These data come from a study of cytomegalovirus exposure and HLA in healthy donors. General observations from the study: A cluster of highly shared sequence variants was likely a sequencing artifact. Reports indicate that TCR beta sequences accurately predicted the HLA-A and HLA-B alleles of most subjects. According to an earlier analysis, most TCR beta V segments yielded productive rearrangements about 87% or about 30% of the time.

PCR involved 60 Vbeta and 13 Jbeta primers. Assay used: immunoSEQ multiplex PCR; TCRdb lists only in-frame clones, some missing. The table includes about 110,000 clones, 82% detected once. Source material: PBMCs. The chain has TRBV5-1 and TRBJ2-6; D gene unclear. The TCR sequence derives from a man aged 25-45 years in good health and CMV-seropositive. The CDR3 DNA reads TGCGCCAGCAGCTTGGTTCTCTCTGGGGCCAACGTCCTGACTTTC. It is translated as CASSLVLSGANVLTF.